The 4 T cell receptor beta chains below all came from one sample that was sequenced in a study of T-cell memory formation after mild COVID-19. TCRdb recomputed calls from the 5' RACE reads with MiXCR, one row per CDR3 protein. Among 430,000 or so distinct CDR3 sequences listed, about 23% were seen once. Sequencing was performed on PBMCs or a T cell subset sorted from them (not recorded which). The origin of the receptors is an adult woman who had mild COVID-19 (a few samples of this study predate the infection). Cell type and time point are not known.

The J gene is TRBJ1-1, the V gene TRBV6-5; D remains unclear. The CDR3 consists of 11 residues. From germline, CDR1 is MNHEY and CDR2 SVGAGI. V was pared by 2 bases and J by 6 bases, with 4 bases between. CDR3 sequence (DNA): TGTGCCAGCAGTTACGGGGCTGAAGCTTTCTTT. Amino acid sequence: CASSYGAEAFF.

This clonotype was detected a few times. The genes are TRBV14 and TRBJ1-1; D call uncertain. Trimming took 6 bases from V and 5 from J, leaving 13 bases between them. The CDR3 covers 13 residues. Per the germline V gene, CDR1 is SGHDN and CDR2 is FVKESK. The CDR3 loop is CASSWTAKTEAFF. As DNA, the CDR3 is TGTGCCAGCAGTTGGACGGCAAAAACTGAAGCTTTCTTT. The whole variable domain, remainder taken from reference TRBV14 and TRBJ1-1, is EAGVTQFPSHSVIEKGQTVTLRCDPISGHDNLYWYRRVMGKEIKFLLHFVKESKQDESGMPNNRFLAERTGGTYSTLKVQPAELEDSGVYFCASSWTAKTEAFFGQGTRLTVV.

This chain uses TRBV2 with TRBJ2-1; D gene unclear. Germline lookup yields CDR1 SNHLY and CDR2 FYNNEI. Trimming took 6 bases from V and 7 from J, leaving 10 bases between them. The CDR3 is 12 amino acids. CDR3 bases: TGTGCCAGCAGCGAGTTTCCAAATGAGCAGTTCTTC. This codes for CASSEFPNEQFF.

In this sample, this clonotype turned up a few times. Here the CDR3 reads CASRRASDNEQFF. CDR3 bases: TGTGCCAGCAGACGGGCCTCAGACAATGAGCAGTTCTTC. This rearrangement joins TRBV11-2 to TRBJ2-1; D is unresolved. CDR3 length: 13 residues. V was pared by 6 bases and J by 5 bases, with 11 bases between. Germline loops: CDR1 SGHAT, CDR2 FQNNGV. Full variable domain (outside the CDR3, taken from reference TRBV11-2 and TRBJ2-1): EAGVAQSPRYKIIEKRQSVAFWCNPISGHATLYWYQQILGQGPKLLIQFQNNGVVDDSQLPKDRFSAERLKGVDSTLKIQPAKLEDSAVYLCASRRASDNEQFFGPGTRLTVL.